Reported below is one T cell receptor (beta chain). At one end the junction does not follow the germline gene, possibly because of a read error. Original processing methods: Building a distant-metastasis classifier for papillary thyroid cancer drew on CDR3 differences across clinicopathological groups. Using MiXCR, TCRdb re-called clones from the PCR reads. The V and J calls here are based on TCRdb, not the publication. The table includes roughly 27,000 clones, around 13% detected once. CDR1 is SGHNT and CDR2 is YENEEA in the germline V gene. The CDR3 is made up of 16 amino acids. Patients had received no treatment of any kind before thyroid surgery. These data are taken from a study of metastatic and nonmetastatic thyroid tumors.

The source is a female donor with papillary thyroid cancer or a benign thyroid nodule (not recorded which). Some clones in this sample may be carry-over from other donors' samples. Sequenced: blood. The chain carries TRBV11-3 and TRBJ2-5; 7 bases map to TRBD2. In DNA, the CDR3 is TGTGCCAGCAGCTTGGGACTGGCGGGAGCAGTAGAGATCCAGTACTTC. It specifies CASSLGLAGAVEIQYF.